The present TCR beta chain was sequenced within a study of CD8 T cells in Susac syndrome. General study findings and limits: Among people with Susac, CD8+ clonal expansion was greatest in TEMRA cells and active patients.

V was clipped by 0 bases and J by 4 bases; unmatched bases: 8. Germline loops: CDR1 LGHNA, CDR2 YSLEER. The CDR3 has 16 residues. Worth noting for this clonotype: Its matching antigen is unknown.

After extraction with the RNeasy kit, 0.5 to 1 ug of the RNA was reverse transcribed using random hexamers. TCRdb reprocessed the immunoSEQ multiplex PCR reads via MiXCR and lists one record per CDR3 protein. This table has more than 65,000 distinct CDR3 sequences, approximately 95% appearing once. Material: CD8+ T cells from PBMCs. The chain has TRBV4-3 and TRBJ2-7; TRBD2 agrees at 8 bases. The origin of this receptor is a human donor with Susac syndrome. CDR3 nucleotides: TGCGCCAGCAGCCAAGAACTAGCGGCTTTAGGATACGAGCAGTACTTC. As protein: CASSQELAALGYEQYF.